Shown below are 14 T cell receptor beta chains from a single sample sequenced in a study of T cell responses to AZD1222 COVID-19 vaccine. The repertoire was sequenced with immunoSEQ multiplex PCR; TCRdb's copy has only in-frame clones and lacks some. The sample has some 69,000 clones; over 75% are singletons. The starting material was peripheral blood, obtained on day 0 of AZD1222 vaccination. The receptor source for this set is an adult in good health.

The genes are TRBV5-1 and TRBJ1-4; TRBD1 matches at 10 bases. Germline V lookup: CDR1 SGHRS, CDR2 YFSETQ. The CDR3 loop spans 16 amino acids. V lost 2 bases to trimming and J lost 10 bases; unmatched junction nucleotides: 11. As DNA, the CDR3 is TGCGCCAGCAGCTTCTCCCGGGACAGGGGTTCTGGAAAACTGTTTTTT. It yields the protein CASSFSRDRGSGKLFF.

The chain employs TRBV5-1 and TRBJ2-5; D call uncertain. This CDR3 has 15 residues. The V end lost 1 base, the J end lost 4 bases, and 14 bases lay between the germline ends. Per germline, CDR1 SGHRS and CDR2 YFSETQ. CDR3: CASSLMWESLETQYF. The CDR3 nucleotides are TGCGCCAGCAGCTTGATGTGGGAATCATTAGAGACCCAGTACTTC. The full variable domain, rest sourced from reference TRBV5-1 and TRBJ2-5, is KAGVTQTPRYLIKTRGQQVTLSCSPISGHRSVSWYQQTPGQGLQFLFEYFSETQRNKGNFPGRFSGRQFSNSRSEMNVSTLELGDSALYLCASSLMWESLETQYFGPGTRLLVL.

The CDR3 coding sequence is TGTGCCAGCAGCCCTGAGCGAGTGTGGAACACCGGGGAGCTGTTTTTT. Residues: CASSPERVWNTGELFF. The chain is built from TRBV3-1 (or the pseudogene TRBV3-2) and TRBJ2-2; unclear D gene. The germline V gene encodes CDR1 LGHDT and CDR2 YNNKEL (reference sequence). The CDR3 covers 16 residues. Trimming took off 4 bases at V and 1 base at J, with 13 bases between the two ends.

This chain uses TRBV5-1 with TRBJ1-1; D remains ambiguous. Germline CDR1 SGHRS, CDR2 YFSETQ. V gave up 1 base and J gave up 2 bases, with 12 bases separating them. The CDR3 contains 15 residues. Written as DNA, the CDR3 is TGCGCCAGCAGCTTGCGACCGGGCCATAACACTGAAGCTTTCTTT. This translates into CASSLRPGHNTEAFF.

The CDR3: CASSPRTPGEAFF. The CDR3 nucleotides read TGTGCCAGCAGCCCTCGGACACCTGGTGAAGCTTTCTTT. The rearrangement joins TRBV7-9 to TRBJ1-1, with D possibly being TRBD1 (5 bases). CDR3 length: 13 amino acids. Germline-derived CDR1 and CDR2 are SEHNR and FQNEAQ (reference sequence). Trimming removed 5 bases from V and 7 bases from J, with 14 bases in between.

This sequence joins TRBV5-4 and TRBJ2-1; 8 bases are a match to TRBD1. This CDR3 comprises 14 residues. The germline V gene has CDR1 SGHNT and CDR2 YYREEE (reference sequence). Germline trimming cut 4 bases from V and 4 bases from J; bases unmatched to any gene: 4. CDR3 DNA: TGTGCCAGCAGCACGGGACAGGATTACAATGAGCAGTTCTTC. Amino acids: CASSTGQDYNEQFF.

The V call is TRBV6-5, the J call TRBJ1-2; 7 bases align to TRBD1. Germline CDR1 and CDR2: MNHEY and SVGAGI. This CDR3 comprises 15 residues. V shed 10 bases and J 4 bases; nucleotides not matched to a gene: 15. The CDR3 sequence is CANSPSGTASYGYTF. The CDR3 DNA sequence: TGTGCCAACTCACCATCCGGGACAGCCAGCTATGGCTACACCTTC.

The J gene is TRBJ2-3, the V gene TRBV7-9; 7 positions agree with TRBD1. The V segment lost 1 base and the J segment 2 bases; nucleotides outside the gene matches: 3. CDR1 is SEHNR, CDR2 FQNEAQ, per germline (reference sequence). This CDR3 comprises 15 residues. The CDR3 spells CASSLETGITDTQYF. CDR3 DNA sequence: TGTGCCAGCAGCTTAGAGACAGGGATCACAGATACGCAGTATTTT. Drawing the rest from reference TRBV7-9 and TRBJ2-3, the complete variable domain is DTGVSQNPRHKITKRGQNVTFRCDPISEHNRLYWYRQTLGQGPEFLTYFQNEAQLEKSRLLSDRFSAERPKGSFSTLEIQRTEQGDSAMYLCASSLETGITDTQYFGPGTRLTVL.

This clone has a single count. The chain uses TRBV2 and TRBJ2-2; D may be TRBD2 (6 bases). There are 13 residues in the CDR3. Germline V gene sequence: CDR1 SNHLY, CDR2 FYNNEI. V was cut by 7 bases and J by 5 bases, with 11 bases left in between. This chain's CDR3 is CASKASETGELFF. CDR3 DNA sequence: TGTGCCAGCAAGGCTAGCGAGACCGGGGAGCTGTTTTTT.

The chain couples TRBV27 to TRBJ1-4; TRBD1 aligns across 10 bases. The CDR3 runs to 18 residues. Germline assignment: CDR1 MNHEY and CDR2 SMNVEV (reference sequence). V gave up 2 bases and J gave up 1 base; unmatched junction bases: 7. CDR3 bases: TGTGCCAGCAGTTTACGACCGGGGACAGGGGTAACTAATGAAAAACTGTTTTTT. Its translation: CASSLRPGTGVTNEKLFF. Complete variable domain (other parts from reference TRBV27 and TRBJ1-4): EAQVTQNPRYLITVTGKKLTVTCSQNMNHEYMSWYRQDPGLGLRQIYYSMNVEVTDKGDVPEGYKVSRKEKRNFPLILESPSPNQTSLYFCASSLRPGTGVTNEKLFFGSGTQLSVL.

The chain recombines TRBV12-3 or TRBV12-4 with TRBJ1-3; D ambiguous. The CDR3 has 13 amino acids. Trimming stripped 8 bases from V and 2 bases from J, with 10 bases between. The CDR3 loop reads CASVRLAGNTIYF. The CDR3 nucleotides are TGTGCCAGCGTCCGGTTGGCTGGAAACACCATATATTTT.

This clone was seen once. The chain couples TRBV7-6 to TRBJ2-7; possibly TRBD2 for D (5 bases). Germline V gene data show CDR1 as SGHVS and CDR2 as FNYEAQ. This CDR3 has 13 amino acids. V lost 2 bases to trimming and J lost 1 base, with 6 bases between them. The CDR3, as DNA: TGTGCCAGCAGCTTATCGGGATCCTACGAGCAGTACTTC. It yields the protein CASSLSGSYEQYF.

The count of this clone is one. The rearrangement links TRBV4-2 to TRBJ1-4; D ambiguous. Germline CDR1 LGHNA, CDR2 YNFKEQ. Trimming removed 5 bases from V and 7 bases from J, with 17 bases in between. There are 15 residues in the CDR3. The CDR3 region is CASSIYGSLIEKLFF. The CDR3 DNA sequence: TGTGCCAGCAGCATCTACGGGAGTCTGATTGAAAAACTGTTTTTT.

The V call is TRBV6-1, the J call TRBJ1-2; tentative D call: TRBD1 (5 bases). Trimming shortened V by 3 bases and J by 8 bases, and 13 bases separated the two germline ends. The length of the CDR3 is 13 residues. The germline gives CDR1 MNHNS, CDR2 SASEGT. CDR3 amino acids: CASSDTGLRGYTF. Here the CDR3 DNA reads TGTGCCAGCAGTGACACAGGATTAAGGGGCTACACCTTC.